These T cell receptor beta chains were read from a single sample in a study of molecular identifiers for immune sequencing clone quantification. TCRdb reprocessed the PCR reads with MiXCR, giving one entry per CDR3 protein. The sample has some 590,000 distinct CDR3 sequences, less than 30% seen once; the top ten hold approximately 0.75%. Sequences were obtained from naive CD8+ T cells from blood, with Jurkat cell RNA spiked in. The receptor source for this set is a human donor in good health. Some libraries in this study had Jurkat cell RNA spiked in. CDR3s include the opening cysteine and the closing phenylalanine or tryptophan. The D gene is left open where the match is weak. For some rows the clone size is stated as once, few or many, or as a class when expanded; others skip it.

size: .; V: TRBV9; J: TRBJ2-1; D: .; DNA: TGTGCCAGCAGCGTATTCGACCCCCGTCGGAATGAGCAGTTCTTC; CDR3: CASSVFDPRRNEQFF
size: .; V: TRBV6-6; J: TRBJ1-1; D: .; DNA: TGTGCCAGCAGTTACATGCGGCCGGGGAGCACTGAAGCTTTCTTT; CDR3: CASSYMRPGSTEAFF
size: few; V: TRBV19; J: TRBJ2-7; D: .; DNA: TGTGCCAGTAGTATAGCAGGGGCAAGCTACGAGCAGTACTTC; CDR3: CASSIAGASYEQYF
size: .; V: TRBV9; J: TRBJ1-5; D: .; DNA: TGTGCCAGCAACCCCCGCGGGGGGGTCGGCAATCAGCCCCAGCATTTT; CDR3: CASNPRGGVGNQPQHF
size: many; V: TRBV20-1; J: TRBJ1-1; D: TRBD1; DNA: TGCAGTGCTGCGGGTGGACAGGCGCGGAACACTGAAGCTTTCTTT; CDR3: CSAAGGQARNTEAFF
size: many; V: TRBV11-2; J: TRBJ2-1; D: .; DNA: TGTGCCAGCAGCTTACTTGCCAGGTGGGGCGATGAGCAGTTCTTC; CDR3: CASSLLARWGDEQFF
size: many; V: TRBV6-5; J: TRBJ2-7; D: TRBD1; DNA: TGTGCCAGCACCAGCGGACAGGCTCGGGAGCAGTACTTC; CDR3: CASTSGQAREQYF
size: few; V: TRBV27; J: TRBJ2-7; D: .; DNA: TGTGCCAGCAGAAAAGGCGGACCCCTCTCCTACGAGCAGTACTTC; CDR3: CASRKGGPLSYEQYF
size: few; V: TRBV5-6; J: TRBJ2-7; D: .; DNA: TGTGCCAGCAGCTTCGTAACAGGGGGGGTAGGGGAGCAGTACTTC; CDR3: CASSFVTGGVGEQYF
size: many; V: TRBV24-1; J: TRBJ2-3; D: .; DNA: TGTGCCACCAGCTCCGGGGCAGATACGCAGTATTTT; CDR3: CATSSGADTQYF
size: many; V: TRBV4-3; J: TRBJ1-1; D: TRBD1; DNA: TGCGCCAGCAGCCAAGATCACAGGACAGGGGGGACTGAAGCTTTCTTT; CDR3: CASSQDHRTGGTEAFF
size: .; V: TRBV6-2/TRBV6-3; J: TRBJ2-7; D: TRBD1; DNA: TGTGCCAGCAGTCACAGGGGGGTGGCCTACGAGCAGTACTTC; CDR3: CASSHRGVAYEQYF
size: many; V: TRBV9; J: TRBJ2-3; D: .; DNA: TGTGCCAGCAGCGTAGCAGGGGAAGCAGATACGCAGTATTTT; CDR3: CASSVAGEADTQYF
size: many; V: TRBV11-1; J: TRBJ2-7; D: .; DNA: TGTGCCAGCAGCTTTCTAGGGAGCTCCTACGAGCAGTACTTC; CDR3: CASSFLGSSYEQYF
size: few; V: TRBV7-9; J: TRBJ2-3; D: .; DNA: TGTGCCAGCAGCTCCCCGGGACACCGCAATTTAGCAGATACGCAGTATTTT; CDR3: CASSSPGHRNLADTQYF
size: .; V: TRBV12-3/TRBV12-4; J: TRBJ2-1; D: .; DNA: TGTGCCAGCAACATAGGGCAGGGGTGGAATGAGCAGTTCTTC; CDR3: CASNIGQGWNEQFF
size: .; V: TRBV7-9; J: TRBJ2-1; D: TRBD1; DNA: TGTGCCAGCAGCCCCACCCCTGGACAGGGGGCTTGGAATGAGCAGTTCTTC; CDR3: CASSPTPGQGAWNEQFF
size: many; V: TRBV7-9; J: TRBJ1-2; D: .; DNA: TGTGCCAGCAGCCCGACAGAAGGCTATGGCTACACCTTC; CDR3: CASSPTEGYGYTF
size: few; V: TRBV9; J: TRBJ1-5; D: TRBD1; DNA: TGTGCCAGCAGCCCAACGACAGGGGGCCCCAATCAGCCCCAGCATTTT; CDR3: CASSPTTGGPNQPQHF
size: many; V: TRBV29-1; J: TRBJ2-5; D: .; DNA: TGCAGCGCTCCCGGGACACTACAAGAGACCCAGTACTTC; CDR3: CSAPGTLQETQYF
size: many; V: TRBV29-1; J: TRBJ2-3; D: TRBD1; DNA: TGCAGCGTGACCGGGACAGGAGGCACAGATACGCAGTATTTT; CDR3: CSVTGTGGTDTQYF
size: few; V: TRBV7-3; J: TRBJ2-1; D: TRBD1; DNA: TGTGCCAGCAGCTTAGACGCAGGGGGACGTGAGCAGTTCTTC; CDR3: CASSLDAGGREQFF
size: few; V: TRBV20-1; J: TRBJ2-7; D: .; DNA: TGCAGTGCTAGAGATCGGCTGACGGCTATCTACGAGCAGTACTTC; CDR3: CSARDRLTAIYEQYF
size: .; V: TRBV6-1; J: TRBJ2-7; D: TRBD1; DNA: TGTGCCAGCAGCCACTGGACAGGAGGAGGAAGGGAGCAGTACTTC; CDR3: CASSHWTGGGREQYF
size: many; V: TRBV10-2; J: TRBJ1-4; D: .; DNA: TGCGCCAGCACCGAGGACAGCCGTATCGTGGAAAAACTGTTTTTT; CDR3: CASTEDSRIVEKLFF
size: few; V: TRBV20-1; J: TRBJ2-5; D: .; DNA: TGCAGTGCTAGACCCCTGGAGGGGGCGGGTTGGGAGACCCAGTACTTC; CDR3: CSARPLEGAGWETQYF
size: few; V: TRBV27; J: TRBJ2-7; D: TRBD2; DNA: TGTGCCAGCAGTTTATCACTAGCGGGGGGGCCCTACGAGCAGTACTTC; CDR3: CASSLSLAGGPYEQYF
size: many; V: TRBV7-9; J: TRBJ2-3; D: TRBD2; DNA: TGTGCCAGCAGCTCACTTAGCGGGGGTAGCACAGATACGCAGTATTTT; CDR3: CASSSLSGGSTDTQYF
size: few; V: TRBV4-1; J: TRBJ2-5; D: .; DNA: TGCGCCAGCAGCCAAGAGCAGGGGATGGAGACCCAGTACTTC; CDR3: CASSQEQGMETQYF
size: many; V: TRBV7-9; J: TRBJ1-4; D: .; DNA: TGTGCCAGCAGCCTAGGGGCGGCTAATGAAAAACTGTTTTTT; CDR3: CASSLGAANEKLFF
size: .; V: TRBV13; J: TRBJ2-1; D: .; DNA: TGTGCCAGCAGCTTAAAAGCCGTTACCTACAATGAGCAGTTCTTC; CDR3: CASSLKAVTYNEQFF
size: .; V: TRBV10-1; J: TRBJ2-3; D: .; DNA: TGCGCCAGCAGTGAGTCGTACGGGCTAAGCACAGATACGCAGTATTTT; CDR3: CASSESYGLSTDTQYF
size: few; V: TRBV27; J: TRBJ2-3; D: .; DNA: TGTGCCAGCAGTCCCACGCGGGGTTGGGAGGAAACAGATACGCAGTATTTT; CDR3: CASSPTRGWEETDTQYF
size: .; V: TRBV4-1; J: TRBJ2-3; D: TRBD1; DNA: TGCGCCAGCAGCCCTGCCGGGACAGGGAGCACAGATACGCAGTATTTT; CDR3: CASSPAGTGSTDTQYF
size: few; V: TRBV2; J: TRBJ2-3; D: TRBD2; DNA: TGTGTCAGCAGTGTGGCTAGCGGGGGTTTCACAGATACGCAGTATTTT; CDR3: CVSSVASGGFTDTQYF
size: many; V: TRBV11-2; J: TRBJ2-3; D: .; DNA: TGTGCCAGCAGCTTACTGTTCATAGATACGCAGTATTTT; CDR3: CASSLLFIDTQYF